The 15 T cell receptor beta chains reported below all come from one sample, sequenced in a study of shared clonotypes between healthy human individuals. Data came from immunoSEQ multiplex PCR; TCRdb stores just in-frame clones and leaves some out. The sample has around 2.1 million clones, 85% to 95% seen once; the top ten hold under 2%. CD45RO-negative, CCR7-selected cells formed the naive CD8 fraction, which excluded terminally differentiated effector memory CD45RA+ cells. The specimen sequenced was naive CD8+ T cells from PBMCs. These receptors were collected from a man younger than 30 in good health. Some clones in this sample may be carry-over from other donors' samples.

The chain carries TRBV11-2 and TRBJ2-3; D may be TRBD1 or TRBD2 (5 bases each). Germline loops: CDR1 SGHAT, CDR2 FQNNGV. CDR3 size: 15 residues. Trimming took off 6 bases at V and 6 bases at J, with 19 bases between the two ends. In nucleotides, the CDR3 is TGTGCCAGCAGATACGGGACGGACCAGTTCGATACGCAGTATTTT. Amino acids: CASRYGTDQFDTQYF.

V usage is TRBV4-1 and J usage is TRBJ2-1; 12 bases fit TRBD2. After removal of 1 base from V and 8 bases from J, the junction contained 9 bases not matched to a gene. The CDR3 sequence is 17 residues long. Per the germline V gene, CDR1 is MGHRA and CDR2 is YSYEKL. The CDR3 sequence is CASSQVGLAGYGDEQFF. CDR3 DNA: TGCGCCAGCAGCCAAGTTGGACTAGCGGGATATGGCGATGAGCAGTTCTTC.

The chain uses TRBV9 and TRBJ2-1; D may be TRBD2 (5 bases). The CDR3 has 15 amino acids. V was clipped by 2 bases and J by 6 bases, with 15 bases between them. Germline CDR1 SGDLS, CDR2 YYNGEE. CDR3 sequence (DNA): TGTGCCAGCAGCGTTTCTAGCAGAGTACGCAATGAGCAGTTCTTC. This codes for CASSVSSRVRNEQFF.

The gene calls are TRBV10-3 and TRBJ2-7, with D hard to call. Germline-derived CDR1 and CDR2 are ENHRY and SYGVKD. This CDR3 has 13 amino acids. Trimming removed 1 base at V and 5 bases at J, with 9 bases between. The CDR3 sequence is CAISELGIDEQYF. The CDR3 nucleotides are TGTGCCATCAGTGAGTTAGGTATTGACGAGCAGTACTTC.

As to this clone: Different DNA sequences within this sample yield the same CDR3. V and J are TRBV9 and TRBJ1-3, with D unresolved. This CDR3 has 12 amino acids. Between the trimmed V and J ends, which lost 5 bases and 1 base, there was a span of 4 bases. Per germline, CDR1 SGDLS and CDR2 YYNGEE. The CDR3 sequence: CASRGSGNTIYF. Written as DNA, the CDR3 is TGTGCCAGCAGGGGATCTGGAAACACCATATATTTT.

The chain combines TRBV30 with TRBJ1-5; D is possibly TRBD1 (6 bases). Trimming shortened V by 1 base and J by 0 bases, and 7 bases separated the two germline ends. CDR3 size: 14 residues. CDR1 GTSNPN and CDR2 SVGIG come from the germline V gene (reference sequence). CDR3 sequence: CAWSEGVSNQPQHF. Here the CDR3 DNA reads TGTGCCTGGAGTGAGGGGGTTAGCAATCAGCCCCAGCATTTT.

Of note for this clone: The same CDR3 arises from other DNA sequences in this sample as well. The chain uses TRBV7-9 and TRBJ2-1; D is perhaps TRBD1 (6 bases). V dropped 3 bases and J dropped 8 bases, with 17 bases sitting between them. The CDR3 covers 15 residues. CDR1 SEHNR and CDR2 FQNEAQ come from the germline V gene (reference sequence). CDR3 loop: CASSLGGLGADEQFF. CDR3 coding DNA: TGTGCCAGCAGCTTGGGTGGTTTGGGGGCTGATGAGCAGTTCTTC.

The CDR3 spells CASSGDSYYGYTF. The CDR3 DNA is TGTGCCAGCAGTGGGGACAGCTACTATGGCTACACCTTC. V is TRBV28 and J is TRBJ1-2; 7 nucleotides agree with TRBD1. Unmatched junction bases numbered 3, after V lost 5 bases and J lost 3 bases. Germline V gene sequence: CDR1 MDHEN, CDR2 SYDVKM. The CDR3 contains 13 residues.

This chain connects TRBV27 to TRBJ1-5, with D hard to call. V dropped 5 bases and J dropped 4 bases, with 9 bases sitting between them. The CDR3 covers 13 residues. The germline V gene has CDR1 MNHEY and CDR2 SMNVEV (reference sequence). The CDR3 DNA reads as TGTGCCAGCAGTGAATTGGGGAATCAGCCCCAGCATTTT. It translates to CASSELGNQPQHF.

The chain recombines TRBV19 with TRBJ1-1, with D hard to call. Trimming cost V 1 base and J 6 bases, with 15 bases left between them. This CDR3 is built from 15 residues. Germline loops: CDR1 LNHDA, CDR2 SQIVND (reference sequence). Here the CDR3 reads CASSIGVPVTAEAFF. In DNA form, the CDR3 reads TGTGCCAGTAGTATAGGAGTGCCGGTGACCGCTGAAGCTTTCTTT.

The rearrangement uses TRBV6-6 and TRBJ2-3; possible D gene TRBD2, 5 bases. Trimming pared 0 bases from V and 4 bases from J, leaving 14 bases between. The CDR3 consists of 16 residues. Germline CDR1 and CDR2: MNHNY and SVGAGI (reference sequence). CDR3 coding DNA: TGTGCCAGCAGTTACTCCCAGCTAGCCCGGGCAGATACGCAGTATTTT. This sequence encodes CASSYSQLARADTQYF.

This clone was counted a few times. Other DNA sequences from this sample encode an identical CDR3 as well. The chain couples TRBV6-1 to TRBJ1-1; TRBD1 is a possible D gene (5 bases). Germline V gene lookup returns CDR1 MNHNS and CDR2 SASEGT. This CDR3 comprises 13 residues. Trimming took off 3 bases at V and 4 bases at J, with 9 bases between the two ends. The CDR3 protein is CASSDGQGTEAFF. For the CDR3, the DNA is TGTGCCAGCAGTGACGGTCAGGGCACTGAAGCTTTCTTT.

This chain links TRBV27 with TRBJ2-7; no clear D. The CDR3 is made up of 14 amino acids. The germline CDR1 and CDR2 sequences are MNHEY and SMNVEV (reference sequence). V was trimmed by 3 bases and J by 6 bases, leaving 15 bases between them. DNA for the CDR3: TGTGCCAGCAGTTTGGGTCGACTGCCTCTCGAGCAGTACTTC. Its protein product is CASSLGRLPLEQYF.

The chain combines TRBV6-5 with TRBJ2-1, with D possibly TRBD1 on 5 matching bases. Trimming removed 0 bases from V and 9 bases from J, with 12 bases in between. CDR3 size: 14 residues. Germline V lookup: CDR1 MNHEY, CDR2 SVGAGI. The CDR3 DNA follows: TGTGCCAGCAGTTACTCGCACGAAGGGGTTGAGCAGTTCTTC. Translated: CASSYSHEGVEQFF.

This sequence joins TRBV5-4 and TRBJ2-1; 7 positions agree with TRBD1. The germline V gene encodes CDR1 SGHNT and CDR2 YYREEE (reference sequence). The CDR3 spans 14 residues. V lost 4 bases to trimming and J lost 4 bases; unmatched junction nucleotides: 5. CDR3 region: CASSGDSLYNEQFF. Written as DNA, the CDR3 is TGTGCCAGCAGCGGGGACAGCCTATACAATGAGCAGTTCTTC.